Listed below are T cell receptor beta chains from one sample, sequenced in a study of identical twins. TCRdb ran MiXCR on the 5' RACE reads and lists one entry per CDR3 protein. This sample yields some 500,000 distinct CDR3 sequences, of which approximately 15% are seen a single time; around 0.48% belongs to the top ten. The same specimen was also included in a second study, on yellow fever vaccine responses in identical twins.

The sample was CD4+ T cells sorted from blood. These receptors originate from a woman aged 18-30 years in good health. CDR3s include the opening cysteine and the closing phenylalanine or tryptophan. The order of the fields is J gene, clone size, D gene, V gene, CDR3 DNA, CDR3 protein. A D gene is named only where the DNA matches it firmly. The size entry is marked missing in some rows and otherwise reads once, few, many or a size class.

TRBJ2-3	few	TRBD2	TRBV7-2	TGTGCCAGCAGCACCGGGACTACCCCCACAGATACGCAGTATTTT	CASSTGTTPTDTQYF
TRBJ2-1	NA	TRBD2	TRBV6-5	TGTGCCAGCTTATCCCCGGGGGGGCGGGGGTTCTTC	CASLSPGGRGFF
TRBJ2-1	NA	NA	TRBV18	TGTGCCAGCTCACCACAGCAAAATGAGCAGTTCTTC	CASSPQQNEQFF
TRBJ2-2	few	TRBD2	TRBV2	TGTGCCAGCAGTGCTTTAGCGGGAGGTAACACCGGGGAGCTGTTTTTT	CASSALAGGNTGELFF
TRBJ2-7	few	NA	TRBV5-1	TGCGCCAGCAGGAGTGAGCGCTCCTACGAGCAGTACTTC	CASRSERSYEQYF
TRBJ1-2	many	NA	TRBV29-1	TGCAGCGTTGTATCGGAAGGCTACACCTTC	CSVVSEGYTF
TRBJ2-3	NA	TRBD2	TRBV27	TGTGCCAGCAGACGGCGGGGGGCTTTTTTTTTGGATACGCAGTATTTT	CASRRRGAFFLDTQYF
TRBJ2-1	NA	TRBD2	TRBV24-1	TGTGCCACCGGTCCTAGCGGGGGGGCGCTCAATTACAATAAGCAGTTCTTC	CATGPSGGALNYNKQFF
TRBJ2-5	NA	TRBD1	TRBV29-1	TGCAGCGTTGAAGAATTGGACAGGGGGGTAGAGACCCAGTACTTC	CSVEELDRGVETQYF
TRBJ2-3	NA	NA	TRBV28	TGTGCCAGCAGTACACTACCCAAGCCGCAGTATTTT	CASSTLPKPQYF
TRBJ1-1	NA	NA	TRBV7-9	TGTGCCAGCAGCTTAGCGCTAGGGGACACTGAAGCTTTCTTT	CASSLALGDTEAFF
TRBJ2-5	few	TRBD1	TRBV10-3	TGTGCCACCAACAACCCCGGGACAGGGGGCAGAGAGACCCAGTACTTC	CATNNPGTGGRETQYF
TRBJ2-3	NA	TRBD2	TRBV15	TGTGCCACCAGCAACCCGTCAGGAGCAGGACAGGGACTAGCGGGAGGTTTAAGCACAGATACGCAGTATTTT	CATSNPSGAGQGLAGGLSTDTQYF
TRBJ2-7	NA	NA	TRBV5-1	TGCGCCAGCAGCCTTGGGAACGTTAACGAGCAGTACTTC	CASSLGNVNEQYF
TRBJ2-1	NA	NA	TRBV3-1	TGTGCCAGCAGCCATCGGGACCGTGAGCAGTTCTTC	CASSHRDREQFF
TRBJ1-6	once	NA	TRBV12-3/TRBV12-4	TGTGCCAGCAGTTTAGTAGGGAGCTCCTATAATTCACCCCTCCACTTT	CASSLVGSSYNSPLHF
TRBJ2-7	NA	TRBD1	TRBV11-2	TGTGCCAGCAGACGACCGGGACAGAGCAGCTACGAGCAGTACTTC	CASRRPGQSSYEQYF
TRBJ2-1	NA	NA	TRBV7-2	TGTGCCAGCAGCGGAGGACAGACTTACTACAATGAGCAGTTCTTC	CASSGGQTYYNEQFF
TRBJ2-2	many	NA	TRBV27	TGTGCCAGCAGTGCTACCCCGGGCACCGGGGAGCTGTTTTTT	CASSATPGTGELFF
TRBJ2-5	NA	NA	TRBV10-1	TGCGCCAGCAGTGATTCGCGGAAAGGGGAGACCCAGTACTTC	CASSDSRKGETQYF
TRBJ2-7	NA	NA	TRBV28	TGTGCCAGCAGTTTCACTTATCCCTACGAGCAGTACTTC	CASSFTYPYEQYF
TRBJ1-1	many	NA	TRBV20-1	TGCAGTGCCCCTCTCTTAACGGGGAGGAACACTGAAGCTTTCTTT	CSAPLLTGRNTEAFF
TRBJ2-2	many	NA	TRBV12-3/TRBV12-4	TGTGCCAGCAGGCACTTCCAGGGTGCCGGGGAGCTGTTTTTT	CASRHFQGAGELFF
TRBJ2-7	few	NA	TRBV6-2/TRBV6-3	TGTGCCACCAGGGGAGGCTCCTACGAGCAGTACTTC	CATRGGSYEQYF
TRBJ2-1	few	TRBD1	TRBV5-1	TGCGCCAGCAGCTTCGGGACAGGGTATAATGAGCAGTTCTTC	CASSFGTGYNEQFF
TRBJ2-4	few	NA	TRBV11-1	TGTGCCAGCAGCTTAGTCGCGGAAGATGTCCTAGCCAAAAACATTCAGTACTTC	CASSLVAEDVLAKNIQYF
TRBJ2-7	NA	TRBD1	TRBV4-1	TGCGCCAGCAGTTCTCCAGGGCGCAGGGGGTTCCACGAGCAGTACTTC	CASSSPGRRGFHEQYF
TRBJ2-5	NA	NA	TRBV7-6	TGTGCCAGCAGCTTAGGAGTCGTGACCCTGTACTTC	CASSLGVVTLYF
TRBJ2-2	many	NA	TRBV6-5	TGTGCCACCAGTAACACCGGGGAGCTGTTTTTT	CATSNTGELFF
TRBJ2-5	once	TRBD2	TRBV5-1	TGCGCCAGCAGCTCAGGGACTAGCGGGGGGGCTATTGAGACCCAGTACTTC	CASSSGTSGGAIETQYF
TRBJ1-1	few	TRBD1	TRBV2	TGTGCCAGCAGCCCCTCGACAGGGGGAACTGAAGCTTTCTTT	CASSPSTGGTEAFF
TRBJ2-5	few	TRBD1	TRBV5-8	TGTGCCAGCAGCTTGAGGTCGAGGGGGCTCGAGACCCAGTACTTC	CASSLRSRGLETQYF
TRBJ2-2	NA	TRBD2	TRBV4-3	TGCGCCAGCAGCCAGGGGGAGGGACGGCTTAACACCGGGGAGCTGTTTTTT	CASSQGEGRLNTGELFF
TRBJ1-5	NA	NA	TRBV7-9	TGTGCCAGCAGCGGGACTTTCAGCAATCAGCCCCAGCATTTT	CASSGTFSNQPQHF
TRBJ1-5	NA	NA	TRBV12-3/TRBV12-4	TGTGCCAGCAGGCACGGAGGACTTAGCAATCAGCCCCAGCATTTT	CASRHGGLSNQPQHF
TRBJ2-7	NA	NA	TRBV5-6	TGTGCCAGCAAGAGCAGTTCCTACGAGCAGTACTTC	CASKSSSYEQYF
TRBJ2-1	few	TRBD2	TRBV7-2	TGTGCCAGCAGCTTAGTTGGTAGCGGGGCCTACAATGAGCAGTTCTTC	CASSLVGSGAYNEQFF
TRBJ2-1	many	NA	TRBV5-1	TGCGCCAGCAGCCAGACTAGTTTGAATGAGCAGTTCTTC	CASSQTSLNEQFF
TRBJ2-7	NA	NA	TRBV6-5	TGTGCCAGCAGTTACTCGCCGACTGTCTCCTACGAGCAGTACTTC	CASSYSPTVSYEQYF
TRBJ1-2	NA	NA	TRBV12-3/TRBV12-4	TGTGCCAGCAGTTTAGTTGGGGGCACCTATGGCTACACCTTC	CASSLVGGTYGYTF
TRBJ2-1	NA	NA	TRBV28	TGTGCCAGCAGTTTACGTCCCGGGTCCGGGTATGAGCAGTTCTTC	CASSLRPGSGYEQFF
TRBJ2-7	NA	TRBD2	TRBV11-2	TGTGCCAGCAGCTTACCTTCCCTATTGACTAGCGGGAGGGCCCCCGAGCAGTACTTC	CASSLPSLLTSGRAPEQYF
TRBJ1-2	NA	TRBD1	TRBV28	TGTGCCAGCAGTTTGGGATCACAGGGGGCGTTCGGCTACACCTTC	CASSLGSQGAFGYTF
TRBJ2-2	few	TRBD2	TRBV5-1	TGCGCCAGCATGCAAAGGACTAGCGGGGCGAACACCGGGGAGCTGTTTTTT	CASMQRTSGANTGELFF
TRBJ1-1	NA	TRBD1	TRBV5-1	TGCGCCAGCAGTCGCGGACAGGGGCGGATGAACACTGAAGCTTTCTTT	CASSRGQGRMNTEAFF
TRBJ2-2	NA	NA	TRBV3-1	TGTGCCAGCAGCCAACTATCGGACACCGGGGAGCTGCTTTTT	CASSQLSDTGELLF